The sequence of this T cell receptor (beta chain) was determined in a study of blood T cell repertoires in COVID-19. For the study at large: Researchers got acute and convalescent COVID-19 samples from the United States, Italy and Spain.

With 1 base removed from V and 2 bases from J, the gap between germline ends came to 8 bases. Germline V gene sequence: CDR1 LGHNA, CDR2 YSLEER. The CDR3 covers 14 residues. Sequencing used immunoSEQ multiplex PCR; TCRdb keeps in-frame clones, though not all of them. Altogether about 81,000 clones are present, about 91% being singletons, with the ten largest covering approximately 12%. The sequencing input was peripheral blood. The V and J genes are TRBV4-3 and TRBJ1-2; a weak D match, TRBD1 (5 bases). This sequence was found in a man between 65 and 79 years old with active or convalescent COVID-19. CDR3 nucleotides: TGCGCCAGCAGCCAAGGCGGGGGGAACTATGGCTACACCTTC. Its translation: CASSQGGGNYGYTF.